The 19 T cell receptor beta chains presented below share a single source sample, sequenced in a study of blood T cells in healthy people across ages. PCR was performed a second time for about 7 to 12 cycles using a sample-barcoded 5' primer and a J-beta primer mix. Via MiXCR, TCRdb re-called the 5' RACE reads, giving one row per CDR3 protein. The profile shows hundreds of thousands of distinct CDR3 sequences, over 40% of them singletons. Sequencing input: blood. The receptors shown here come from an elderly woman in good health.

This clonotype was picked up a small number of times. This may be a read error, as it is one base from a much larger clone. The chain is built from TRBV9 and TRBJ2-1; unclear D gene. The end of the DNA fits TRBJ2-7 better, so the J call may be wrong. There are 15 residues in the CDR3. Germline values: CDR1 SGDLS, CDR2 YYNGEE. The DNA for the CDR3 is TGTGCCAGCAGCGTAGACCCTCACCCCTACAATGAGCAGTACTTC. Translating gives CASSVDPHPYNEQYF.

This clonotype was picked up one time. The gene calls are TRBV27 and TRBJ2-3, with D perhaps TRBD1 (5 bases). This CDR3 contains 12 residues. From germline, CDR1 is MNHEY and CDR2 SMNVEV (reference sequence). The germline V and J ends were trimmed by 8 bases and 4 bases, with 10 bases remaining between them. The CDR3 sequence: CASVRASDTQYF. CDR3 nucleotide sequence: TGTGCCAGCGTCAGGGCTTCAGATACGCAGTATTTT.

Notes on this clonotype: It may be a read error: a sequence one base away is much more abundant. The rearrangement uses TRBV7-2 and TRBJ2-3, with a tentative D call TRBD2 (6 bases). CDR1 is SGHTA, CDR2 FQGNSA, per germline. The length of the CDR3 is 14 residues. V was cut by 5 bases and J by 3 bases, with 12 bases left in between. As DNA, the CDR3 is TGTGCCAGCAGCGTCAACGGGGGAACAGATACGCAGTATTTT. Translation: CASSVNGGTDTQYF.

This clonotype was recorded a few times. The chain couples TRBV6-2 or TRBV6-3 to TRBJ2-7; 9 positions agree with TRBD2. The CDR3 length is 15 residues. With 2 bases clipped from V and 2 bases from J, the junction kept 4 bases outside the gene matches. Germline CDR1 reads MNHEY; CDR2 reads SVGEGT. CDR3 loop: CASSYEGLAAYEQYF. The CDR3 coding sequence is TGTGCCAGCAGTTACGAGGGACTAGCAGCCTACGAGCAGTACTTC.

In regard to this clonotype: This clone may be a read error of a much larger clone one base away. This sequence joins TRBV28 and TRBJ2-3; D could derive from TRBD1 or TRBD2 (5 bases each). The CDR3 has 17 residues. CDR1 and CDR2 (germline): MDHEN, SYDVKM. The germline V and J ends were trimmed by 8 bases and 5 bases, with 26 bases remaining between them. CDR3 amino acids: CASGTPGTEDGQDTQYF. The DNA of the CDR3 is TGTGCCAGCGGAACCCCGGGGACGGAGGATGGGCAAGATACGCAGTATTTT. The variable domain in full, completed from reference TRBV28 and TRBJ2-3, reads DVKVTQSSRYLVKRTGEKVFLECVQDMDHENMFWYRQDPGLGLRLIYFSYDVKMKEKGDIPEGYSVSREKKERFSLILESASTNQTSMYLCASGTPGTEDGQDTQYFGPGTRLTVL.

This clonotype was found once. The chain uses TRBV9 and TRBJ2-1; D is tentatively TRBD1 or TRBD2 (5 bases each). This CDR3 has 15 amino acids. Germline assignment: CDR1 SGDLS and CDR2 YYNGEE. V was shortened by 0 bases and J by 9 bases, with 16 bases between the two germline ends. The CDR3 region is CASSVEGTPWGEQFF. The CDR3 DNA reads as TGTGCCAGCAGCGTAGAGGGGACCCCGTGGGGTGAGCAGTTCTTC.

The chain links TRBV10-2 to TRBJ2-7; 8 bases agree with TRBD2. V was pared by 6 bases and J by 4 bases, with 11 bases of the junction left unmatched. This CDR3 has 15 amino acids. The germline V gene has CDR1 WSHSY and CDR2 SAAADI. The CDR3 DNA reads TGCGCCAGCAGCGATCTGGGACTAGTCGCGTACGAGCAGTACTTC. Its protein product is CASSDLGLVAYEQYF.

In this sample, this clonotype turned up many times. The rearrangement joins TRBV11-2 to TRBJ2-7, with D hard to call. V was trimmed by 4 bases and J by 6 bases, leaving 16 bases between them. Germline CDR1 SGHAT, CDR2 FQNNGV. The CDR3 runs to 14 residues. Here the CDR3 DNA reads TGTGCCAGCAGCTCACACAATGTAGGAACCGAGCAGTACTTC. Its translation: CASSSHNVGTEQYF.

The chain carries TRBV4-2 and TRBJ2-1; D not certain. The CDR3 is 15 amino acids. With 3 bases removed from V and 2 bases from J, the gap between germline ends came to 11 bases. Per the germline V gene, CDR1 is LGHNA and CDR2 is YNFKEQ. The CDR3 spells CASSQYGGTYNEQFF. The CDR3 nucleotides are TGTGCCAGCAGCCAGTATGGCGGAACCTACAATGAGCAGTTCTTC.

This chain's CDR3 is CAISGTGDGYTF. The CDR3 DNA sequence: TGTGCCATCAGCGGGACAGGGGATGGCTACACCTTC. The chain uses TRBV10-3 and TRBJ1-2; 10 positions agree with TRBD1. The V segment lost 6 bases and the J segment 6 bases; nucleotides outside the gene matches: 1. The CDR3 spans 12 residues. Germline V lookup: CDR1 ENHRY, CDR2 SYGVKD.

V is TRBV6-1 and J is TRBJ2-1; TRBD1 matches 12 bases. Germline V gene data show CDR1 as MNHNS and CDR2 as SASEGT. The CDR3 spans 14 residues. V lost 6 bases and J lost 7; bases outside the gene matches: 4. CDR3 sequence (DNA): TGTGCCAGCAGAGGGGACAGGGGGCAAAATGAGCAGTTCTTC. Translated, it gives CASRGDRGQNEQFF.

A few counts support this clonotype. Here the CDR3 reads CASSLPLGPSREQYF. CDR3 bases: TGTGCCAGCAGTTTACCCCTCGGGCCCTCCCGTGAGCAGTATTTT. The gene calls are TRBV28 and TRBJ2-3; no firm D call. V was cut by 2 bases and J by 11 bases, with 20 bases left in between. The CDR3 has 15 amino acids. Looked up from germline, CDR1 is MDHEN and CDR2 is SYDVKM. The variable domain in full, completed from reference TRBV28 and TRBJ2-3, reads DVKVTQSSRYLVKRTGEKVFLECVQDMDHENMFWYRQDPGLGLRLIYFSYDVKMKEKGDIPEGYSVSREKKERFSLILESASTNQTSMYLCASSLPLGPSREQYFGPGTRLTVL.

The chain uses TRBV7-9 and TRBJ2-7, with D perhaps TRBD1 (7 bases). This CDR3 comprises 16 residues. V lost 3 bases, J lost 3 bases, and 18 bases lay in between. Looked up from germline, CDR1 is SEHNR and CDR2 is FQNEAQ (reference sequence). The CDR3 DNA reads as TGTGCCAGCAGCTTCGCGGGACAGCCGGCGCTCTACGAGCAGTACTTC. Translating gives CASSFAGQPALYEQYF. Together with reference TRBV7-9 and TRBJ2-7, the CDR3 gives the full variable domain: DTGVSQNPRHKITKRGQNVTFRCDPISEHNRLYWYRQTLGQGPEFLTYFQNEAQLEKSRLLSDRFSAERPKGSFSTLEIQRTEQGDSAMYLCASSFAGQPALYEQYFGPGTRLTVT.

The chain has TRBV18 and TRBJ2-1, with D perhaps TRBD1 (6 bases). Trimming removed 2 bases from V and 0 bases from J, with 14 bases in between. This CDR3 contains 17 residues. Germline V gene sequence: CDR1 KGHSH, CDR2 LQKENI. This CDR3 is CASSPTGWESSYNEQFF. The CDR3 DNA follows: TGTGCCAGCTCACCAACAGGGTGGGAAAGCTCCTACAATGAGCAGTTCTTC. Variable domain in full (rest from reference TRBV18 and TRBJ2-1): NAGVMQNPRHLVRRRGQEARLRCSPMKGHSHVYWYRQLPEEGLKFMVYLQKENIIDESGMPKERFSAEFPKEGPSILRIQQVVRGDSAAYFCASSPTGWESSYNEQFFGPGTRLTVL.

The chain has TRBV9 and TRBJ1-6; D remains ambiguous. The ends were cut back, 0 bases at V and 9 bases at J, with 22 bases in the middle. This CDR3 is built from 18 residues. Germline V gene sequence: CDR1 SGDLS, CDR2 YYNGEE. CDR3 in amino acids: CASSVGGLILGTSSPLHF. CDR3 sequence (DNA): TGTGCCAGCAGCGTAGGGGGTCTGATTTTAGGTACGAGTTCACCCCTCCACTTT.

Comment on this clonotype: A much larger clone lies one base from this, so it may be a read error. The chain links TRBV15 to TRBJ1-2; D is unclear. V lost 3 bases to trimming and J lost 2 bases, with 13 bases between them. The germline V gene has CDR1 LNHNV and CDR2 YYDKDF (reference sequence). This CDR3 region has 15 residues. The CDR3: CATSSCTALNYGYTF. DNA for the CDR3: TGTGCCACCAGCAGTTGTACGGCCCTGAACTATGGCTACACCTTC.

With respect to this clonotype: Its ends do not fully match the called genes, so a read error is possible. The chain combines TRBV20-1 with TRBJ1-6; no definite D call. The germline gives CDR1 DFQATT, CDR2 SNEGSKA (reference sequence). The CDR3 runs to 14 residues. The CDR3 sequence is CSARTWQYISHLHF. The DNA for the CDR3 is TGCAGTGCCAGAACATGGCAGTATATTTCACACCTCCACTTT.

The gene calls are TRBV12-3 or TRBV12-4 and TRBJ2-1; 10 bases fit TRBD2. CDR3 length equals 16 residues. V trimming: 6 bases; J trimming: 6 bases; junction bases outside the gene matches: 11. The chain's CDR3 is CASSLAGDPVRNEQFF. The CDR3 DNA reads TGTGCCAGCAGCCTAGCGGGGGATCCTGTCCGCAATGAGCAGTTCTTC.

This clonotype was observed at least ten times. V usage is TRBV2 and J usage is TRBJ1-2; unclear D gene. The V gene's germline CDR1 is SNHLY and CDR2 FYNNEI. The V gene lost 1 base and the J gene lost 8 bases, with 14 bases spanning the gap. There are 14 residues in the CDR3. Written as DNA, the CDR3 is TGTGCCAGCAGTGAAGGGACTTCCACGGGGGGCTACACCTTC. This sequence encodes CASSEGTSTGGYTF.